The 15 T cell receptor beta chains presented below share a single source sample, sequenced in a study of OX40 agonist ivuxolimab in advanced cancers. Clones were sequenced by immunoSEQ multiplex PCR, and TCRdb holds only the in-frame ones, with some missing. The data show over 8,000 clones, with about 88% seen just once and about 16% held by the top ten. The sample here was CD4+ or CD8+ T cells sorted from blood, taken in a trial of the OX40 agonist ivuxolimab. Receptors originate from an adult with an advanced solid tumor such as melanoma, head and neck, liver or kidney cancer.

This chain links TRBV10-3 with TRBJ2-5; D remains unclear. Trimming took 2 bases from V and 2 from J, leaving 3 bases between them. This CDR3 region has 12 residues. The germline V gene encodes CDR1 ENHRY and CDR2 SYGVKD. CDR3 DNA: TGTGCCATCAGTGAGCCTCAAGAGACCCAGTACTTC. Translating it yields CAISEPQETQYF.

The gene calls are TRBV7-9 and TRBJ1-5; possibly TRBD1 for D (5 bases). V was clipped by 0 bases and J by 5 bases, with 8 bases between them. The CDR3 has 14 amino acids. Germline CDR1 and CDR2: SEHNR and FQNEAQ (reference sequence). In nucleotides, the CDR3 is TGTGCCAGCAGCTTAGCGCTGGGGGATCAGCCCCAGCATTTT. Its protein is CASSLALGDQPQHF.

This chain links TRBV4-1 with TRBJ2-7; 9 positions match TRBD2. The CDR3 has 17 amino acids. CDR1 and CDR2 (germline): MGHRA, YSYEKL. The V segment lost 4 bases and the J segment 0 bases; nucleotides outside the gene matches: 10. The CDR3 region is CASSLPGVSGSSYEQYF. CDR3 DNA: TGCGCCAGCAGCCTCCCAGGGGTTAGCGGGAGCTCCTACGAGCAGTACTTC.

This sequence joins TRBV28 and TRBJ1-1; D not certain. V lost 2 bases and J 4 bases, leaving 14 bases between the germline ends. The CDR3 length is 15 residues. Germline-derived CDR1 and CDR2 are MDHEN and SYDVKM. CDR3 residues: CASSLGVTRGTEAFF. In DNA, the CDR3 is TGTGCCAGCAGTTTAGGGGTCACTCGAGGCACTGAAGCTTTCTTT.

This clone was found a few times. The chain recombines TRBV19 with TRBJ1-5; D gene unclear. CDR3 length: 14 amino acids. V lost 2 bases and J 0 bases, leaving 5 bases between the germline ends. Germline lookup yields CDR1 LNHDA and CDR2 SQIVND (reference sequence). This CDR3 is CASSILNSNQPQHF. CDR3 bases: TGTGCCAGTAGTATACTAAATAGCAATCAGCCCCAGCATTTT.

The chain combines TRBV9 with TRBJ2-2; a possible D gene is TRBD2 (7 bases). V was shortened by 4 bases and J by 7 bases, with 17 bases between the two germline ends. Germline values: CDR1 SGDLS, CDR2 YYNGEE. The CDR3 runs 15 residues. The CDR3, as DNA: TGTGCCAGCAGCCAAGGGGGGGCGCCGAACGGGGAGCTGTTTTTT. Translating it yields CASSQGGAPNGELFF. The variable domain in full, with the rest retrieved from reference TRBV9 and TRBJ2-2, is DSGVTQTPKHLITATGQRVTLRCSPRSGDLSVYWYQQSLDQGLQFLIQYYNGEERAKGNILERFSAQQFPDLHSELNLSSLELGDSALYFCASSQGGAPNGELFFGEGSRLTVL.

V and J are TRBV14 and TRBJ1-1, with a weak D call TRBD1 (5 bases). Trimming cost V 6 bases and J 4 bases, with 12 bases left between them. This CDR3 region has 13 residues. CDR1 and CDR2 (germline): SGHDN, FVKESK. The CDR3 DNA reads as TGTGCCAGCAGGAAGAGGGGTGGCACTGAAGCTTTCTTT. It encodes CASRKRGGTEAFF.

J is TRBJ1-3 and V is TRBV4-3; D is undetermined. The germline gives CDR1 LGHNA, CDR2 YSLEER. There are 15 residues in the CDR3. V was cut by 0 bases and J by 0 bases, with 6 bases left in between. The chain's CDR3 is CASSQERGSGNTIYF. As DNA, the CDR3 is TGCGCCAGCAGCCAAGAACGTGGCTCTGGAAACACCATATATTTT.

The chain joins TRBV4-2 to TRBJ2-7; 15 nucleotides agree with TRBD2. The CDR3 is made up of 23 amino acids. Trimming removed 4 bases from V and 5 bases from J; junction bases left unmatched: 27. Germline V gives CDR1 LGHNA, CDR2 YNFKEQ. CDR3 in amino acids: CASSPWGGGENPGLAGGRNEQYF. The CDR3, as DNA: TGTGCCAGCAGCCCCTGGGGCGGGGGCGAGAACCCGGGACTAGCGGGGGGCCGAAACGAGCAGTACTTC.

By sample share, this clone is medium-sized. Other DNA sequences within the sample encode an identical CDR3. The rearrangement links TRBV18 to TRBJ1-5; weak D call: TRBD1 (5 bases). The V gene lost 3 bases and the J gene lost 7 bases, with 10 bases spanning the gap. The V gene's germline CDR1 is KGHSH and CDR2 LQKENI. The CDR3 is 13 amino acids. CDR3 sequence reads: CASSPLGDQPQHF. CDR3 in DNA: TGTGCCAGCTCACCCCTAGGGGACCAGCCCCAGCATTTT.

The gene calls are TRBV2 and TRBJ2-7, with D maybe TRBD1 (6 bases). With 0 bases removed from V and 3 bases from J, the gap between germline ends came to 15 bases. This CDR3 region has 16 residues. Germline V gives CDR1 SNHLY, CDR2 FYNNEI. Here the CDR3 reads CASSEALAGAVYEQYF. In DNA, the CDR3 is TGTGCCAGCAGTGAAGCGCTTGCAGGGGCGGTCTACGAGCAGTACTTC.

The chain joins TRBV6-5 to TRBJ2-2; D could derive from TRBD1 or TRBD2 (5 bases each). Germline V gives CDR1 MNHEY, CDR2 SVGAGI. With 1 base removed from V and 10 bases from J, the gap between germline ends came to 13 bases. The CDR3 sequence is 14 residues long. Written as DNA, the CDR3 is TGTGCCAGCAGTTACTGGGACGGTCCACAGGAGCTGTTTTTT. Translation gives CASSYWDGPQELFF.

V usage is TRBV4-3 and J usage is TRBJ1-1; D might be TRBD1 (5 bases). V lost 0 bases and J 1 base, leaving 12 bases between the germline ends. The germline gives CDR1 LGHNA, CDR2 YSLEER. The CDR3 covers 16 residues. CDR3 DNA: TGCGCCAGCAGCCAAGATGAGGGGATCGGGAACACTGAAGCTTTCTTT. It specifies CASSQDEGIGNTEAFF.

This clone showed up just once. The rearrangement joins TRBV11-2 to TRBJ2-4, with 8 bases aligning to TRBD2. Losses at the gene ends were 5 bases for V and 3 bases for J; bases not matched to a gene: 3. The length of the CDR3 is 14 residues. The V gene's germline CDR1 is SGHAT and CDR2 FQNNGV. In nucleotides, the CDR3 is TGTGCCAGCAGCAGCGGGAGTAGCAAAAACATTCAGTACTTC. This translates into CASSSGSSKNIQYF. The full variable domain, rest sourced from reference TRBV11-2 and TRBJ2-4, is EAGVAQSPRYKIIEKRQSVAFWCNPISGHATLYWYQQILGQGPKLLIQFQNNGVVDDSQLPKDRFSAERLKGVDSTLKIQPAKLEDSAVYLCASSSGSSKNIQYFGAGTRLSVL.

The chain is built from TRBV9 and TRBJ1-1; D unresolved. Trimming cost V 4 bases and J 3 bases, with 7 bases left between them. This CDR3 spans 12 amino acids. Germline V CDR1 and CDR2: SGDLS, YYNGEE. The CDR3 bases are TGTGCCAGCAGCCCCATGGACACTGAAGCTTTCTTT. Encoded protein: CASSPMDTEAFF.